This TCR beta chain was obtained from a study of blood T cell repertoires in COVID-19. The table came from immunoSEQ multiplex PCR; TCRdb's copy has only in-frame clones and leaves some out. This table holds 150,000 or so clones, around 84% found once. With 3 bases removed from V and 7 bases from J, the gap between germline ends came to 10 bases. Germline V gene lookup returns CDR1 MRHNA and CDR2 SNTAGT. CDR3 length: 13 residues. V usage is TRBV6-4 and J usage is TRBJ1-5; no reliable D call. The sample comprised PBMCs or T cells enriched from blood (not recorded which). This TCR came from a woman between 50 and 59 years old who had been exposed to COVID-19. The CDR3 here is CASSEEVAQPQHF. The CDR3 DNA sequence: TGTGCCAGCAGTGAGGAGGTGGCCCAGCCCCAGCATTTT.